The clone carrying this T cell receptor beta chain was seen only a few times. Authors' analysis steps: It was from reference gene primer amplification that nucleated cell counts were estimated. Method: immunoSEQ multiplex PCR; TCRdb's copy keeps in-frame clones and lacks some. D and trimming were read from the DNA, whereas the V and J calls and clone size are those reported in that table. The profile covers 450,000 to 500,000 clones, with approximately 85% appearing a single time and approximately 3.2% taken by the ten largest. These data are taken from a study of blood T cell repertoires in COVID-19. Study at large: Material from acute and convalescent COVID-19 was sourced from the United States, Italy and Spain. T cells, B-cell-depleted T cells, or PBMCs supplied cDNA or gDNA.

The germline CDR1 and CDR2 sequences are MNHEY and SVGEGT. V gave up 4 bases and J gave up 8 bases; unmatched junction bases: 7. The CDR3 length is 15 residues. The receptor was derived from a human donor in a cohort sampled during active COVID-19. Sequencing was performed on peripheral blood. The V gene is TRBV6-2 or TRBV6-3, the J gene TRBJ2-1; 11 nucleotides align to TRBD2. In DNA form, the CDR3 reads TGTGCCAGCAGTTCCTTAGCGGGAGGGCCTGATGAGCAGTTCTTC. Amino acids: CASSSLAGGPDEQFF.